The present T cell receptor (gamma chain) was sequenced within a study of human gamma delta and Vdelta1 T cells. Broader study findings: Reportedly, Delta One T cells were polyclonal and broadly targeted acute myeloid leukemia.

A word on this clone: The antigen remains unidentified.

Germline V gives CDR1 EGSTGY, CDR2 YDSYTSSV. The CDR3 spans 13 residues. The V segment lost 3 bases and the J segment 3 bases; nucleotides outside the gene matches: 5. TCRdb re-processed the PCR reads using CATT. The table shows almost 9,000 gamma-chain clones, with about 47% occurring only once. The chain links TRGV4 to TRGJ1 or TRGJ2. The specimen was Vdelta1 gamma-delta T cells from blood grown in culture (DOT cells). The source is a human donor in good health. CDR3 coding DNA: TGTGCCACCTGGGATCACAGTTATTATAAGAAACTCTTT. It yields the protein CATWDHSYYKKLF.